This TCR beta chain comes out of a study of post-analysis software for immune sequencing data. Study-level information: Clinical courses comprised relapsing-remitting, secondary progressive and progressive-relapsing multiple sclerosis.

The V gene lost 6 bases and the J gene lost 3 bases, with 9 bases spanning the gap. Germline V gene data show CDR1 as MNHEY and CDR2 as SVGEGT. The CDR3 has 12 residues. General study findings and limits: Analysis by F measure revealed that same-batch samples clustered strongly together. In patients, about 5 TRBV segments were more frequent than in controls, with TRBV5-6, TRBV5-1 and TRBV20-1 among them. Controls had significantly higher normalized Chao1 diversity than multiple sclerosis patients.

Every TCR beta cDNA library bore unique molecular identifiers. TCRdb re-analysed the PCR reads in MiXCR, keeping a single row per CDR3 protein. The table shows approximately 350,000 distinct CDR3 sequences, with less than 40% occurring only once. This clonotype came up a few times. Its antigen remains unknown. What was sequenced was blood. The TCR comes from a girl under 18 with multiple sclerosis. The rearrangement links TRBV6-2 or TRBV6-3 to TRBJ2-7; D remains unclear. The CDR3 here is CASRGFGYEQYF. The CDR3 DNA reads TGTGCCAGCAGGGGGTTCGGCTACGAGCAGTACTTC.